These 28 T cell receptor beta chains were all obtained from the same sample, sequenced in a study of blood T cell repertoires in COVID-19. The repertoire was sequenced with immunoSEQ multiplex PCR; TCRdb's copy has only in-frame clones and lacks some. The repertoire includes roughly 95,000 clones, roughly four fifths of them detected once, and 24% sits in the top ten. The specimen was peripheral blood. The receptors were sampled from a human donor in a cohort sampled during active COVID-19.

J is TRBJ2-3 and V is TRBV2; TRBD1 matches 7 bases. This CDR3 is 15 amino acids long. The V and J ends lost 8 bases and 1 base, in that order; junction bases with no gene match: 9. Per germline, CDR1 SNHLY and CDR2 FYNNEI. CDR3 DNA sequence: TGTGCCAGCCGCCCCCGGGACAGTGGCACAGATACGCAGTATTTT. It specifies CASRPRDSGTDTQYF.

V gene TRBV12-5 combines with J gene TRBJ2-2, with a weak D call TRBD2 (5 bases). V dropped 8 bases and J dropped 2 bases, with 15 bases sitting between them. CDR1 and CDR2 (germline): LGHNT, FRNRAP. The CDR3 spans 15 residues. In nucleotides, the CDR3 is TGTGCTAGTACGGACTTGGCCTCAAACACCGGGGAGCTGTTTTTT. Residues: CASTDLASNTGELFF.

The rearrangement uses TRBV27 and TRBJ2-5, with D possibly being TRBD1 (6 bases). V lost 1 base, J lost 5 bases, and 14 bases lay in between. In germline, CDR1 is MNHEY, CDR2 SMNVEV (reference sequence). The CDR3 length is 15 residues. The CDR3 spells CASSLWGQDSETQYF. As DNA, the CDR3 is TGTGCCAGCAGTTTATGGGGGCAGGATTCGGAGACCCAGTACTTC.

The gene calls are TRBV18 and TRBJ2-1; D may be TRBD2 (6 bases). V was trimmed by 2 bases and J by 7 bases, leaving 15 bases between them. Looked up from germline, CDR1 is KGHSH and CDR2 is LQKENI. The CDR3 covers 15 residues. The CDR3 coding sequence is TGTGCCAGCTCACCAGTGGGGGTGGCGGGAAATGAGCAGTTCTTC. This codes for CASSPVGVAGNEQFF.

The chain joins TRBV6-2 or TRBV6-3 to TRBJ2-6, with a weak D call TRBD2 (5 bases). The germline V gene encodes CDR1 MNHEY and CDR2 SVGEGT. The CDR3 totals 17 residues. V was clipped by 7 bases and J by 0 bases, with 16 bases between them. In nucleotides, the CDR3 is TGTGCCAGCACCCCCGAGGTAGCGTCCTCTGGGGCCAACGTCCTGACTTTC. Residues: CASTPEVASSGANVLTF.

The chain links TRBV6-4 to TRBJ2-7; 10 nucleotides line up with TRBD1. The CDR3 contains 14 residues. Germline CDR1 and CDR2: MRHNA and SNTAGT. J gave up 6 bases and V 6 bases, and 8 bases lay outside the gene matches. The CDR3 protein is CASSPGTGAFEQYF. The DNA for the CDR3 is TGTGCCAGCAGCCCCGGGACAGGGGCCTTCGAGCAGTACTTC.

This chain uses TRBV19 with TRBJ2-4, with TRBD2 as a possible D gene (6 bases). Trimming removed 8 bases at V and 2 bases at J, with 25 bases between. The length of the CDR3 is 18 residues. CDR1 is LNHDA and CDR2 is SQIVND in the germline V gene (reference sequence). The CDR3 sequence is CASAPTASGRGPKNIQYF. The CDR3 DNA is TGTGCCAGTGCACCGACTGCCTCCGGGCGGGGCCCCAAAAACATTCAGTACTTC.

The rearrangement links TRBV7-6 to TRBJ1-1, with D possibly matching TRBD1 (5 bases). The germline V gene has CDR1 SGHVS and CDR2 FNYEAQ. This CDR3 has 14 amino acids. Trimming left V 3 bases short and J 4 bases short, with 12 bases between. Here the CDR3 reads CASSLGGGVTEAFF. The CDR3 nucleotides are TGTGCCAGCAGCTTGGGGGGAGGGGTCACTGAAGCTTTCTTT.

The chain is built from TRBV6-6 and TRBJ1-5, with 11 bases lining up with TRBD1. Germline CDR1 MNHNY, CDR2 SVGAGI (reference sequence). This CDR3 is 15 amino acids long. Losses at the gene ends were 4 bases for V and 7 bases for J; bases not matched to a gene: 6. The CDR3 DNA reads as TGTGCCAGCAGTTGGACAGGGGGCGCAGGGCAGCCCCAGCATTTT. Residues: CASSWTGGAGQPQHF.

This chain connects TRBV19 to TRBJ1-6, with D maybe TRBD1 (5 bases). The CDR3 is 14 residues long. Germline CDR1 is LNHDA and CDR2 is SQIVND (reference sequence). The ends were cut back, 7 bases at V and 7 bases at J, with 14 bases in the middle. This chain's CDR3 is CASMQDTPNSPLHF. In nucleotides, the CDR3 is TGTGCCAGTATGCAGGACACCCCCAATTCACCCCTCCACTTT.

The rearrangement uses TRBV29-1 and TRBJ2-7; D ambiguous. Germline CDR1 and CDR2: SQVTM and ANQGSEA. V was cut by 4 bases and J by 3 bases, with 7 bases left in between. The CDR3 runs to 11 residues. The CDR3, as DNA: TGCAGCGTTGGAGGATACTACGAGCAGTACTTC. It codes for CSVGGYYEQYF.

The rearrangement links TRBV5-5 to TRBJ1-4; D remains unclear. Germline V CDR1 and CDR2: SGHKS, YYEKEE (reference sequence). The CDR3 has 15 residues. The V end lost 3 bases, the J end lost 8 bases, and 17 bases lay between the germline ends. The CDR3 DNA is TGTGCCAGCAGCTCCAACGGTTTATTGGGCGAAAAACTGTTTTTT. Amino acids: CASSSNGLLGEKLFF.

The CDR3 is CASSSGLAEVRASYNEQFF. In DNA, the CDR3 is TGCGCCAGCAGCTCGGGACTAGCGGAAGTTAGGGCCTCCTACAATGAGCAGTTCTTC. This chain links TRBV5-1 with TRBJ2-1; 11 bases map to TRBD2. Germline V gene sequence: CDR1 SGHRS, CDR2 YFSETQ. Germline trimming cut 3 bases from V and 0 bases from J; bases unmatched to any gene: 11. The CDR3 loop spans 19 amino acids. The complete variable domain, with remaining parts taken from reference TRBV5-1 and TRBJ2-1, reads KAGVTQTPRYLIKTRGQQVTLSCSPISGHRSVSWYQQTPGQGLQFLFEYFSETQRNKGNFPGRFSGRQFSNSRSEMNVSTLELGDSALYLCASSSGLAEVRASYNEQFFGPGTRLTVL.

The chain is built from TRBV6-1 and TRBJ1-5, with a tentative D call TRBD1 (6 bases). This CDR3 is 15 amino acids long. The V end lost 3 bases, the J end lost 3 bases, and 12 bases lay between the germline ends. Looked up from germline, CDR1 is MNHNS and CDR2 is SASEGT. The DNA of the CDR3 is TGTGCCAGCAGTGATCAGGGGCTTAACAATCAGCCCCAGCATTTT. It codes for CASSDQGLNNQPQHF.

This clone has only one observation. V gene TRBV11-2 combines with J gene TRBJ2-7; possible D gene TRBD1, 6 bases. The length of the CDR3 is 15 residues. The germline gives CDR1 SGHAT, CDR2 FQNNGV. Trimming took 1 base from V and 6 from J, leaving 16 bases between them. CDR3 sequence (DNA): TGTGCCAGCAGCTTAGCCTCAGGGGTTTTGGCCGAGCAGTACTTC. As protein: CASSLASGVLAEQYF.

This chain links TRBV18 with TRBJ1-5; no firm D call. V was trimmed by 6 bases and J by 9 bases, leaving 15 bases between them. CDR1 is KGHSH, CDR2 LQKENI, per germline. The CDR3 consists of 13 residues. The CDR3 loop is CASSEDRRGPQHF. In DNA, the CDR3 is TGTGCCAGCTCGGAGGATCGTCGGGGGCCCCAGCATTTT. The full variable domain, its missing parts supplied by reference TRBV18 and TRBJ1-5, is NAGVMQNPRHLVRRRGQEARLRCSPMKGHSHVYWYRQLPEEGLKFMVYLQKENIIDESGMPKERFSAEFPKEGPSILRIQQVVRGDSAAYFCASSEDRRGPQHFGDGTRLSIL.

This clone appeared a single time. V gene TRBV3-1 (or the pseudogene TRBV3-2) combines with J gene TRBJ1-2; D is possibly TRBD1 (5 bases). Deletions cut 1 base from V and 8 bases from J, with 11 bases between. The V gene's germline CDR1 is LGHDT and CDR2 YNNKEL (reference sequence). This CDR3 is 13 amino acids long. The chain's CDR3 is CASSQARTQGYTF. The CDR3 region has the DNA TGTGCCAGCAGCCAAGCCCGGACACAAGGCTACACCTTC.

CDR3 sequence: CASSYGGRTYEQYF. CDR3 DNA: TGTGCCAGCAGTTACGGGGGCAGGACGTACGAGCAGTACTTC. The V call is TRBV6-5, the J call TRBJ2-7, with D perhaps TRBD1 (6 bases). The germline V and J ends were trimmed by 2 bases and 4 bases, with 12 bases remaining between them. Germline V CDR1 and CDR2: MNHEY, SVGAGI. This CDR3 comprises 14 residues.

The table lists this clone with a few counts. CDR3 DNA sequence: TGTGCCAGCAGACTTGACAGTACCCTACCCTATGGCTACACCTTC. It codes for CASRLDSTLPYGYTF. This chain links TRBV11-2 with TRBJ1-2; perhaps TRBD1 as D (5 bases). With 6 bases removed from V and 4 bases from J, the gap between germline ends came to 18 bases. Germline V gene data show CDR1 as SGHAT and CDR2 as FQNNGV. The CDR3 consists of 15 residues.

The rearrangement links TRBV28 to TRBJ2-1; maybe TRBD1 (5 bases). The germline CDR1 and CDR2 sequences are MDHEN and SYDVKM. The CDR3 is 15 amino acids. V was shortened by 2 bases and J by 4 bases, with 12 bases between the two germline ends. This CDR3 is CASSLSRAGYNEQFF. CDR3 DNA: TGTGCCAGCAGTTTAAGCAGGGCCGGGTACAATGAGCAGTTCTTC.

The rearrangement links TRBV4-1 to TRBJ2-7; D is perhaps TRBD2 (5 bases). V was cut by 1 base and J by 0 bases, with 22 bases left in between. The CDR3 contains 19 residues. Per germline, CDR1 MGHRA and CDR2 YSYEKL. The CDR3 is CASSQVEGGRLTVSYEQYF. For the CDR3, the DNA is TGCGCCAGCAGCCAAGTAGAGGGTGGCAGGCTGACGGTCTCCTACGAGCAGTACTTC.

The chain recombines TRBV10-1 with TRBJ1-1, with a tentative D call TRBD1 (5 bases). The CDR3 is 11 amino acids. CDR1 is WNHNN, CDR2 SYGVQD, per germline (reference sequence). V was cut by 3 bases and J by 10 bases, with 9 bases left in between. This chain's CDR3 is CASSDGQGAFF. CDR3 nucleotides: TGCGCCAGCAGTGACGGACAAGGAGCTTTCTTT.

This sequence joins TRBV4-3 and TRBJ1-2; D is undetermined. The V end lost 2 bases, the J end lost 7 bases, and 11 bases lay between the germline ends. This CDR3 is built from 13 residues. Germline loops: CDR1 LGHNA, CDR2 YSLEER. CDR3 amino acids: CASSQSLGSGYTF. DNA of the CDR3: TGCGCCAGCAGCCAATCGCTCGGGAGTGGCTACACCTTC.

V is TRBV19 and J is TRBJ2-3; 7 bases line up with TRBD2. Germline assignment: CDR1 LNHDA and CDR2 SQIVND (reference sequence). The CDR3 extends over 14 amino acids. V trimming: 6 bases; J trimming: 0 bases; junction bases outside the gene matches: 3. CDR3 nucleotides: TGTGCCAGTAGCAAGCGGGGTAGCACAGATACGCAGTATTTT. Its protein is CASSKRGSTDTQYF.

The rearrangement joins TRBV4-1 to TRBJ1-3, with D hard to call. CDR1 and CDR2 (germline): MGHRA, YSYEKL. The CDR3 runs 18 residues. Trimming took off 0 bases at V and 3 bases at J, with 18 bases between the two ends. CDR3 sequence: CASSQDWRRSGFGNTIYF. CDR3 in DNA: TGCGCCAGCAGCCAAGATTGGAGAAGGTCGGGATTTGGAAACACCATATATTTT.

The chain employs TRBV19 and TRBJ1-5; D possibly corresponds to TRBD1 (6 bases). Trimming shortened V by 5 bases and J by 5 bases, and 22 bases separated the two germline ends. In germline, CDR1 is LNHDA, CDR2 SQIVND (reference sequence). This CDR3 spans 17 amino acids. The CDR3 DNA follows: TGTGCCAGTAGTGCGACAGGTTCATTGGCACAAGATCAGCCCCAGCATTTT. Its translation is CASSATGSLAQDQPQHF.

The rearrangement links TRBV5-1 to TRBJ2-7; possibly TRBD2 for D (6 bases). Trimming removed 0 bases from V and 0 bases from J, with 10 bases in between. The V gene's germline CDR1 is SGHRS and CDR2 YFSETQ. This CDR3 has 15 residues. In DNA, the CDR3 is TGCGCCAGCAGCTTGGTTGGGGGGTCCTCCTACGAGCAGTACTTC. As protein: CASSLVGGSSYEQYF.

Notes on this clone: Relative to the germline gene, one junction end is altered; a read error may explain this. The chain carries TRBV19 and TRBJ1-5; 9 bases are shared with TRBD1. This CDR3 is 15 amino acids long. Germline CDR1 and CDR2: LNHDA and SQIVND (reference sequence). The CDR3 coding sequence is TGTGCCAGTAGTCTAGAACAGGGGGCTGTTCAGCCCCAGCATTTT. As protein: CASSLEQGAVQPQHF.